This T cell receptor beta chain was found in a study of cytomegalovirus exposure and HLA in healthy donors. Study information: Of all 370 or so donors who were genotyped, 75% to 90% belonged to the Caucasian-associated ancestry cluster. Regarding the study as a whole: A later analysis reported that several of the most significant clusters appeared to be linked to common viral pathogens, among them Epstein-Barr virus. What was likely a sequencing artifact was a cluster of highly shared sequence variants. The classifier, whose performance was assessed in both the original and validation cohorts, reportedly diagnosed cytomegalovirus status with high specificity and sensitivity.

13 Jbeta primers and 60 Vbeta primers were used for the PCR. The protocol was immunoSEQ multiplex PCR, while the TCRdb copy is restricted to in-frame clones and leaves out a portion. Among 80,000 or so clones listed, approximately 65% were seen once. In the case of this clone: Its target is not known.

The origin of this receptor is a male donor in good health and CMV-seropositive. Sample: PBMCs.

CDR3 nucleotides: TGTGCCAGCAGTTCGAGGGCTACGCAGTATTTT. It translates to CASSSRATQYF. The chain uses TRBV6-5 and TRBJ2-3; D is possibly TRBD2 (5 bases). From germline, CDR1 is MNHEY and CDR2 SVGAGI. This CDR3 spans 11 amino acids. V shed 4 bases and J shed 8 bases, with 7 bases lying between them.